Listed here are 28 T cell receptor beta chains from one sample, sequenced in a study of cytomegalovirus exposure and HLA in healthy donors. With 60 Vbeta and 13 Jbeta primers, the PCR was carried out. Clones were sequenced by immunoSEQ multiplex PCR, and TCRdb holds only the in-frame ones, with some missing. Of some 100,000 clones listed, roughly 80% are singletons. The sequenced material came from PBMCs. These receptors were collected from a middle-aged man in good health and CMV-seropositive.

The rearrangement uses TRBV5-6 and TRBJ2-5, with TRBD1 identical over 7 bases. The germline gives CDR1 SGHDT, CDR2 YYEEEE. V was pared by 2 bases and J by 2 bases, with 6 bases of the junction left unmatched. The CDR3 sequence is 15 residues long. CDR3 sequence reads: CASSFRQGVQETQYF. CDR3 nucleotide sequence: TGTGCCAGCAGCTTTCGACAGGGTGTGCAAGAGACCCAGTACTTC.

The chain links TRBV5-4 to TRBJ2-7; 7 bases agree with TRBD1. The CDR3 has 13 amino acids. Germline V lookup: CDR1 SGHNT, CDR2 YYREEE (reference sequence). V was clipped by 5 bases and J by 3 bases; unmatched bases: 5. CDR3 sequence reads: CASSLDRRYEQYF. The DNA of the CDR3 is TGTGCCAGCAGTCTGGACAGGCGCTACGAGCAGTACTTC.

In DNA, the CDR3 is TGCGCCAGCAGCCAAGAATGGAGGGGCAATCAGCCCCAGCATTTT. Amino acid sequence: CASSQEWRGNQPQHF. The V call is TRBV4-3, the J call TRBJ1-5, with no clear D. The CDR3 extends over 15 amino acids. V lost 0 bases and J lost 2, with 8 bases in between. Per germline, CDR1 LGHNA and CDR2 YSLEER.

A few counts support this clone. The CDR3 DNA reads TGTGCCAGCAGCCCTAGGACAGGGGGCTTTGGGGCCAACGTCCTGACTTTC. Encoded protein: CASSPRTGGFGANVLTF. V is TRBV5-4 and J is TRBJ2-6, with 11 bases fitting TRBD1. CDR1 is SGHNT and CDR2 is YYREEE in the germline V gene (reference sequence). This CDR3 is built from 17 residues. V lost 4 bases, J lost 3 bases, and 6 bases stayed unmatched.

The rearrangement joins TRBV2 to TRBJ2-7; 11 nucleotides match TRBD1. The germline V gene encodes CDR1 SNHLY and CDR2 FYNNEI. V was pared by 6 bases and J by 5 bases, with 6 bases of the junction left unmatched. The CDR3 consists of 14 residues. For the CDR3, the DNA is TGTGCCAGCAGGCGGACAGGGGGCAACAACGAGCAGTACTTC. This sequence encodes CASRRTGGNNEQYF.

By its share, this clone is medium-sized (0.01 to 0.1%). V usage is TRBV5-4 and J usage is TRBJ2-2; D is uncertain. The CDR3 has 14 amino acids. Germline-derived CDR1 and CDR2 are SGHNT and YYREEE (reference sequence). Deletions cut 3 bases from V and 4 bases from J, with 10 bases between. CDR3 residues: CASSSLFGTGELFF. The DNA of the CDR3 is TGTGCCAGCAGCTCCCTCTTCGGCACCGGGGAGCTGTTTTTT.

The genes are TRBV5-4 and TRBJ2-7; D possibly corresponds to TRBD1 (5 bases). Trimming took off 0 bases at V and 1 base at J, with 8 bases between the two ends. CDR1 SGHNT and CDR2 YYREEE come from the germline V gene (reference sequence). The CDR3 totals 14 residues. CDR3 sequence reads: CASSLGGGSYEQYF. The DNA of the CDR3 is TGTGCCAGCAGCTTGGGGGGCGGATCCTACGAGCAGTACTTC. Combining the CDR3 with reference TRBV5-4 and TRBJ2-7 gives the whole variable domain ETGVTQSPTHLIKTRGQQVTLRCSSQSGHNTVSWYQQALGQGPQFIFQYYREEENGRGNFPPRFSGLQFPNYSSELNVNALELDDSALYLCASSLGGGSYEQYFGPGTRLTVT.

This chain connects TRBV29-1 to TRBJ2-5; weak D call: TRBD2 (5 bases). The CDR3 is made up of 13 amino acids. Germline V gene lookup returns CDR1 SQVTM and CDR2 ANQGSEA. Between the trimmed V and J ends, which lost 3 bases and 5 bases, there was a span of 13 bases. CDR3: CSVEVTGGETQYF. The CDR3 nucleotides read TGCAGCGTTGAGGTGACGGGCGGGGAGACCCAGTACTTC.

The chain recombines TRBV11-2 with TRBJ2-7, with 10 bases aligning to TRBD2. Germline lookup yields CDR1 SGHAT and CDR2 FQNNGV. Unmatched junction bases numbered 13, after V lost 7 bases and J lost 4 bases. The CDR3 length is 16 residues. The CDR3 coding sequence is TGTGCCAGCATCCGACTAGCGGGTAGTAATGTGTACGAGCAGTACTTC. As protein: CASIRLAGSNVYEQYF.

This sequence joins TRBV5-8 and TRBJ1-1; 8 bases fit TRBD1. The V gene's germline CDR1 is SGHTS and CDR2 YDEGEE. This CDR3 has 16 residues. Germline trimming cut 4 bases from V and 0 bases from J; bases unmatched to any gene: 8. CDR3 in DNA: TGTGCCAGCAGCCCTCAGGGGGCCACAATGAACACTGAAGCTTTCTTT. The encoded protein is CASSPQGATMNTEAFF.

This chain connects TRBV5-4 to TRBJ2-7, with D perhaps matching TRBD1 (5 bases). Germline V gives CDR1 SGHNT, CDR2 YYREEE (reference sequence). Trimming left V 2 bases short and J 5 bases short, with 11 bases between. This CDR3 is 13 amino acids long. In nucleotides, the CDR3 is TGTGCCAGCAGCTTTACCCCAGGGAACGAGCAGTACTTC. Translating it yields CASSFTPGNEQYF.

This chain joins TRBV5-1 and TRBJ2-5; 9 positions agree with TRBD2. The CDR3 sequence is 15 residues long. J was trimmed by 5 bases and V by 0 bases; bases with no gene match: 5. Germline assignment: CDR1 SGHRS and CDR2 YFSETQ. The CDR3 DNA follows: TGCGCCAGCAGCTTGGAAAAAGGACTAGCGGAGACCCAGTACTTC. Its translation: CASSLEKGLAETQYF.

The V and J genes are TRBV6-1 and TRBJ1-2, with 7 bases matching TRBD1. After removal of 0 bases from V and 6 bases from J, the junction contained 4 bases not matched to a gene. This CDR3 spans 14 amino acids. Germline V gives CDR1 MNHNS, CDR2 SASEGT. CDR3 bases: TGTGCCAGCAGTGAAGCAGATACAGGGGATGGCTACACCTTC. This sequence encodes CASSEADTGDGYTF.

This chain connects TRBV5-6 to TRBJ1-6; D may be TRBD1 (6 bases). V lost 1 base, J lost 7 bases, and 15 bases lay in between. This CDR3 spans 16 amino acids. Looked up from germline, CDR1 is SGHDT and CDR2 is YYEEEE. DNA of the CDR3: TGTGCCAGCAGCTTGCGTCGGGGGGCAGGCAATTCACCCCTCCACTTT. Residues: CASSLRRGAGNSPLHF. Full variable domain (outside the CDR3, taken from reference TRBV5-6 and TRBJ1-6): DAGVTQSPTHLIKTRGQQVTLRCSPKSGHDTVSWYQQALGQGPQFIFQYYEEEERQRGNFPDRFSGHQFPNYSSELNVNALLLGDSALYLCASSLRRGAGNSPLHFGNGTRLTVT.

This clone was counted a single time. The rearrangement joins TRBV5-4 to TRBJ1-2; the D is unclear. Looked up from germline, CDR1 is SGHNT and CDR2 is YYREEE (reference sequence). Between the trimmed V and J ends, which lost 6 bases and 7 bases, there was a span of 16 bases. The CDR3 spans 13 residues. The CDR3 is CASNPSGLGGYTF. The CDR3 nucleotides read TGTGCCAGCAACCCATCGGGATTAGGTGGCTACACCTTC.

Here the CDR3 reads CASSPAGSLTDTQYF. The DNA for the CDR3 is TGTGCCAGCAGCCCAGCGGGGTCTCTCACAGATACGCAGTATTTT. The rearrangement uses TRBV5-6 and TRBJ2-3; TRBD2 aligns across 7 bases. Germline V lookup: CDR1 SGHDT, CDR2 YYEEEE. The V and J ends lost 4 bases and 2 bases, in that order; junction bases with no gene match: 7. CDR3 length: 15 residues. Drawing the rest from reference TRBV5-6 and TRBJ2-3, the complete variable domain is DAGVTQSPTHLIKTRGQQVTLRCSPKSGHDTVSWYQQALGQGPQFIFQYYEEEERQRGNFPDRFSGHQFPNYSSELNVNALLLGDSALYLCASSPAGSLTDTQYFGPGTRLTVL.

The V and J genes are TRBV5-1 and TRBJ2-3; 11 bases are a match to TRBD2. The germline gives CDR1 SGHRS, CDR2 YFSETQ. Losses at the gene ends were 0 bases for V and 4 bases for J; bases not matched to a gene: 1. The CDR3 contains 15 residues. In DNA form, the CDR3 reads TGCGCCAGCAGCTTGGGTAGCGGGGGGGCAGATACGCAGTATTTT. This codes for CASSLGSGGADTQYF.

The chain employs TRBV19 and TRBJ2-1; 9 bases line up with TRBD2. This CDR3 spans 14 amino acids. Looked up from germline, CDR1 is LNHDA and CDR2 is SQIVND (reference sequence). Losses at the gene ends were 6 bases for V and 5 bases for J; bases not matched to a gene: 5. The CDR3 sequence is CASSTQREDNEQFF. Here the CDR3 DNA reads TGTGCCAGTAGCACCCAGCGGGAGGACAATGAGCAGTTCTTC.

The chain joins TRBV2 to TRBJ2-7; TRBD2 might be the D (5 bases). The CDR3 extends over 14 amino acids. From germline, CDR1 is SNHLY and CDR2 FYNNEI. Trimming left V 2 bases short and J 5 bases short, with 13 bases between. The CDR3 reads CASSERGVLHEQYF. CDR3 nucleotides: TGTGCCAGCAGTGAACGGGGTGTACTGCACGAGCAGTACTTC.

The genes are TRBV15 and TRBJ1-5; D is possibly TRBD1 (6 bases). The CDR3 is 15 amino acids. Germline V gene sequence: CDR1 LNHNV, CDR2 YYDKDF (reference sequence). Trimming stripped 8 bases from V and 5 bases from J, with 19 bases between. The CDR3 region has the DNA TGTGCCACCCGCGGAACCGACAGGCCCGATCAGCCCCAGCATTTT. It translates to CATRGTDRPDQPQHF.

The CDR3 nucleotides are TGCGCCAGCAGCCAGGGACAGGGTGAGGGAAAACTGTTTTTT. Translated: CASSQGQGEGKLFF. The J gene is TRBJ1-4, the V gene TRBV5-1; TRBD1 agrees at 9 bases. Trimming cost V 4 bases and J 10 bases; bases outside gene matches: 8. From germline, CDR1 is SGHRS and CDR2 YFSETQ. The CDR3 spans 14 residues.

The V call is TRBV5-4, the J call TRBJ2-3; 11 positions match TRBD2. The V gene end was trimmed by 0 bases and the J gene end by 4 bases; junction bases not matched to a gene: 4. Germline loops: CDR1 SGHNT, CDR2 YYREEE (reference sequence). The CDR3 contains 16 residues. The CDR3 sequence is CASSLGIAGGADTQYF. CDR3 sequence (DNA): TGTGCCAGCAGCTTGGGTATAGCGGGAGGGGCAGATACGCAGTATTTT.

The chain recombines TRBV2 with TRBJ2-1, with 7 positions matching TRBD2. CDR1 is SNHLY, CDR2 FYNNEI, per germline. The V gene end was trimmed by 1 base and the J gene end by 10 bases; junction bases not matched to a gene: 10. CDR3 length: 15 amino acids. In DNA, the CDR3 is TGTGCCAGCAGTGAAGAGACTGCGGGAGATGGCGAGCAGTTCTTC. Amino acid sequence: CASSEETAGDGEQFF.

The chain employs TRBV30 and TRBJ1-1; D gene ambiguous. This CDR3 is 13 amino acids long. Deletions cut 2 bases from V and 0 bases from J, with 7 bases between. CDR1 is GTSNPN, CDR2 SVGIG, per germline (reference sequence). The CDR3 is CAWSPQMNTEAFF. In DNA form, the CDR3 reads TGTGCCTGGAGTCCGCAGATGAACACTGAAGCTTTCTTT.

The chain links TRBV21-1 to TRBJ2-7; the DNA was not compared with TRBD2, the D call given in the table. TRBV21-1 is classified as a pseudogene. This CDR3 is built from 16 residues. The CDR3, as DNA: TGTGCCAGCAGCAAATATAGCGGACCTGACGGCTACGAGCAGTACTTC. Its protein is CASSKYSGPDGYEQYF.

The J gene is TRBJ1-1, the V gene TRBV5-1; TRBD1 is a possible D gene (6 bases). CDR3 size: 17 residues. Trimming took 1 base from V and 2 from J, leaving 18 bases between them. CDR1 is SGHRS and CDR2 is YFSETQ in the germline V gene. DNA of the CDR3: TGCGCCAGCAGCTTGTGGTTTGATTTGGGACACAACACTGAAGCTTTCTTT. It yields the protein CASSLWFDLGHNTEAFF.

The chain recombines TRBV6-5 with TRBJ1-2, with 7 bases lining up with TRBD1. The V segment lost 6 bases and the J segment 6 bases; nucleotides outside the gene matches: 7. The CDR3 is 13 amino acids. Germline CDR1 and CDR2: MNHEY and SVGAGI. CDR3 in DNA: TGTGCCAGCAGCCCCTGGGGGACAGATGGCTACACCTTC. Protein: CASSPWGTDGYTF.

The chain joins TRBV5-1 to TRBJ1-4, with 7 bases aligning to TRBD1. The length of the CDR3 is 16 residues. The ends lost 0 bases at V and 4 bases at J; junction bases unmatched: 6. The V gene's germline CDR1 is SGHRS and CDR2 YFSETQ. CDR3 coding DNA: TGCGCCAGCAGCTTGGCCCCGAGACAGGGTAATGAAAAACTGTTTTTT. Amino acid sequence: CASSLAPRQGNEKLFF.